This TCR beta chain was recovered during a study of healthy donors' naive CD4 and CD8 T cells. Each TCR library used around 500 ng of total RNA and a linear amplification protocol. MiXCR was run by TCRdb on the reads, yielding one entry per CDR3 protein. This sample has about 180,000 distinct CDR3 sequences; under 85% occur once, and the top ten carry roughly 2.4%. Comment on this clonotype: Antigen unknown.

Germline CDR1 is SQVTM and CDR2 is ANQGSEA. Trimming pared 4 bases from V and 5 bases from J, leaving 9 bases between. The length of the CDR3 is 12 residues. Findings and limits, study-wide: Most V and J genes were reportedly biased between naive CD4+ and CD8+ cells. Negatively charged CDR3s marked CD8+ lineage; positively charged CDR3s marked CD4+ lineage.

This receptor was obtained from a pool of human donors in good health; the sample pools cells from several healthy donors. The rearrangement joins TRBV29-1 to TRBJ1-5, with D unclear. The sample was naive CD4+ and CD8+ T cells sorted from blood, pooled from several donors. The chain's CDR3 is CSVAGSDQPQHF. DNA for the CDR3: TGCAGCGTTGCGGGCTCCGATCAGCCCCAGCATTTT.